This T cell receptor (beta chain) is from a study of tumor and adjacent non-tumor tissue in lung cancer. RNA was extracted from bulk tissue without any cell sorting. Distant lung tissue was collected more than 3 cm away from the tumor edge. This clonotype was seen just once. This may stem from a read error, because a much larger clone lies one nucleotide away. Germline-derived CDR1 and CDR2 are MDHEN and SYDVKM. CDR3 length equals 11 residues. A modified ARM-PCR protocol with three rounds of nested PCR amplified TCRbeta. One entry per CDR3 protein results from TCRdb running MiXCR on the multiplex PCR reads. The table records 98,000 or so distinct CDR3 sequences, about 80% of them present only once.

Sequencing was done on a sample of distant non-tumor lung tissue. This sequence originates from a man in his 60s with small cell lung cancer. The gene calls are TRBV28 and TRBJ1-2; unclear D gene. The CDR3 reads CASILRSGYTF. CDR3 nucleotide sequence: TGTGCCAGCATTTTAAGGTCTGGCTACACCTTC.